These 13 T cell receptor beta chains share one sample of origin, sequenced in a study of response to subunit inactivated influenza vaccine. TCRdb independently ran MiXCR on the RT-PCR reads; one entry per CDR3 protein. The table includes over 800,000 distinct CDR3 sequences, 21% detected once. The sample was PBMCs from blood, taken 5 days after vaccination. The receptor source for this set is a man aged 45-65 years who received an inactivated influenza vaccine.

Only a few counts were recorded for this clonotype. The chain combines TRBV27 with TRBJ1-2, with D hard to call. With 3 bases removed from V and 3 bases from J, the gap between germline ends came to 8 bases. This CDR3 has 13 amino acids. Germline CDR1 is MNHEY and CDR2 is SMNVEV (reference sequence). CDR3 coding DNA: TGTGCCAGCAGTTTTTATAGGGACTATGGCTACACCTTC. This codes for CASSFYRDYGYTF.

The J gene is TRBJ2-2, the V gene TRBV5-1; TRBD1 agrees at 9 bases. Germline CDR1 SGHRS, CDR2 YFSETQ. The CDR3 covers 15 residues. The J segment lost 2 bases and the V segment lost 4 bases, leaving 3 bases of the junction unmatched. CDR3 amino acids: CASSATGGNTGELFF. CDR3 DNA sequence: TGCGCCAGCAGCGCCACAGGGGGCAACACCGGGGAGCTGTTTTTT. The variable domain in full, completed from reference TRBV5-1 and TRBJ2-2, reads KAGVTQTPRYLIKTRGQQVTLSCSPISGHRSVSWYQQTPGQGLQFLFEYFSETQRNKGNFPGRFSGRQFSNSRSEMNVSTLELGDSALYLCASSATGGNTGELFFGEGSRLTVL.

This clonotype was detected a few times. J is TRBJ2-7 and V is TRBV28; 7 bases are shared with TRBD2. The V gene's germline CDR1 is MDHEN and CDR2 SYDVKM. V dropped 6 bases and J dropped 2; count of bases not matched to a gene: 13. This CDR3 has 16 amino acids. The CDR3 spells CASSEMGGPFTYEQYF. In nucleotides, the CDR3 is TGTGCCAGCAGCGAAATGGGAGGGCCCTTCACCTACGAGCAGTACTTC.

This clonotype was seen a few times. The chain recombines TRBV20-1 with TRBJ2-1; 8 bases agree with TRBD2. This CDR3 has 17 amino acids. From germline, CDR1 is DFQATT and CDR2 SNEGSKA (reference sequence). Trimming took 0 bases from V and 0 from J; bases not matched to a gene: 7. The CDR3, as DNA: TGCAGTGCTAGAGATCCACTAGCGGCGACCTCCTACAATGAGCAGTTCTTC. Translation gives CSARDPLAATSYNEQFF.

J is TRBJ2-3 and V is TRBV5-1; 12 bases align to TRBD2. V gave up 2 bases and J gave up 6 bases; unmatched junction bases: 7. Germline V lookup: CDR1 SGHRS, CDR2 YFSETQ. The CDR3 consists of 16 residues. Written as DNA, the CDR3 is TGCGCCAGCAGCTTCTGGACTAGCGGGACTGGGGATACGCAGTATTTT. Protein: CASSFWTSGTGDTQYF.

This clonotype appeared many times. The chain uses TRBV7-9 and TRBJ2-7, with D possibly being TRBD2 (5 bases). CDR1 and CDR2 from the germline V gene are SEHNR and FQNEAQ (reference sequence). V lost 4 bases to trimming and J lost 5 bases, with 12 bases between them. This CDR3 spans 13 amino acids. CDR3 sequence: CASSSRRVHEQYF. CDR3 coding DNA: TGTGCCAGCAGCTCCCGGCGGGTCCACGAGCAGTACTTC.

CDR3 loop: CSAQTGQGRTYEQYF. In DNA, the CDR3 is TGCAGTGCTCAGACCGGGCAGGGAAGGACCTACGAGCAGTACTTC. V and J are TRBV20-1 and TRBJ2-7, with D possibly being TRBD1 (5 bases). This CDR3 has 15 amino acids. Germline V gene sequence: CDR1 DFQATT, CDR2 SNEGSKA (reference sequence). V was cut by 5 bases and J by 2 bases, with 19 bases left in between.

This clonotype was seen more than once but under ten times. V and J are TRBV7-3 and TRBJ2-1, with a weak D call TRBD2 (6 bases). Between the trimmed V and J ends, which lost 2 bases and 4 bases, there was a span of 18 bases. This CDR3 has 17 amino acids. Germline CDR1 SGHTA, CDR2 FQGTGA. This chain's CDR3 is CASSLSWRVGPYNEQFF. The CDR3 coding sequence is TGTGCCAGCAGCTTATCCTGGAGGGTAGGACCATACAATGAGCAGTTCTTC.

This clonotype was counted between two and nine times. The junction and the germline gene differ at one end; a read error may be behind it. The genes are TRBV6-2 or TRBV6-3 and TRBJ1-6; possibly TRBD1 for D (6 bases). The CDR3 runs 11 residues. Germline V gene data show CDR1 as MNHEY and CDR2 as SVGEGT. CDR3 in DNA: TGTGCCAGCAGTAGAGTGGGACGACAGGACTTT. This codes for CASSRVGRQDF.

The CDR3 sequence: CASSSTSGGNEQFF. The CDR3 DNA sequence: TGTGCCAGCAGCTCCACTAGCGGGGGTAATGAGCAGTTCTTC. The V and J genes are TRBV12-3 or TRBV12-4 and TRBJ2-1; 11 bases match TRBD2. With V trimmed by 6 bases and J by 7 bases, 5 bases remained unmatched. This CDR3 contains 14 residues.

V is TRBV28 and J is TRBJ2-1; 8 bases agree with TRBD1. This CDR3 contains 15 residues. With 3 bases clipped from V and 9 bases from J, the junction kept 10 bases outside the gene matches. In germline, CDR1 is MDHEN, CDR2 SYDVKM. The CDR3 bases are TGTGCCAGCAGTTTTTTCGGACAGGGAATAGGTGAGCAGTTCTTC. Its protein product is CASSFFGQGIGEQFF. The full variable domain, its missing parts supplied by reference TRBV28 and TRBJ2-1, is DVKVTQSSRYLVKRTGEKVFLECVQDMDHENMFWYRQDPGLGLRLIYFSYDVKMKEKGDIPEGYSVSREKKERFSLILESASTNQTSMYLCASSFFGQGIGEQFFGPGTRLTVL.

Remarks on this clonotype: A read error may explain this, as a much larger clone is one base away. The chain couples TRBV7-9 to TRBJ1-2; 9 bases agree with TRBD1. CDR1 is SEHNR and CDR2 is FQNEAQ in the germline V gene (reference sequence). The CDR3 runs to 13 residues. J was trimmed by 6 bases and V by 5 bases; bases with no gene match: 4. The CDR3 protein is CASSPGQGNGYTF. The CDR3 DNA follows: TGTGCCAGCAGCCCCGGACAGGGGAATGGCTACACCTTC.

In this sample, this clonotype turned up a few times. The rearrangement links TRBV24-1 to TRBJ2-5, with D perhaps matching TRBD2 (5 bases). V was clipped by 5 bases and J by 2 bases, with 11 bases between them. Germline CDR1 reads KGHDR; CDR2 reads SFDVKD. The length of the CDR3 is 14 residues. CDR3 amino acids: CATSAGNKQETQYF. For the CDR3, the DNA is TGTGCCACCAGTGCCGGGAATAAACAAGAGACCCAGTACTTC.